This record looks at one T cell receptor beta chain sequence and its context. The record originates from a study of T cells in tuberculosis. Across the whole study: In South Africa, adults with active tuberculosis were compared with IGRA-negative and latently infected IGRA-positive adolescents.

Documented time point: new active TB diagnosis, blood taken before or within 7 days of starting treatment. HIV-seronegative South African adults aged 18 years or older had newly diagnosed active tuberculosis. Sequenced by immunoSEQ multiplex PCR; TCRdb stores in-frame clones only, minus some. The sample yields about 38,000 clones, approximately 93% seen once. The sequences come from PBMCs, collected at tuberculosis diagnosis. The origin of this receptor is an adult with tuberculosis.

CDR3 sequence (DNA): TGTGCAAGTCGCCCTGGGACTAGCGGGGGGGCCCCCTACGAGCAGTACTTC. This translates into CASRPGTSGGAPYEQYF. The chain recombines TRBV12-2 with TRBJ2-7; the DNA was not compared with TRBD2, the D call given in the table. TRBV12-2 is marked as a pseudogene. The CDR3 loop spans 17 amino acids.